A single sample is the source of the 32 T cell receptor beta chains below, sequenced in a study of blood T cell repertoires in COVID-19. Sequencing was performed with immunoSEQ multiplex PCR; in TCRdb, only in-frame clones are kept and a portion is missing. Of about 170,000 clones in the sample, around 80% were seen once. The source material was peripheral blood. The receptors derive from a man in his 60s with acute or convalescent COVID-19.

This chain connects TRBV11-2 to TRBJ2-3, with 13 bases matching TRBD2. The J segment lost 5 bases and the V segment lost 5 bases, leaving 4 bases of the junction unmatched. CDR1 and CDR2 (germline): SGHAT, FQNNGV. The CDR3 covers 15 residues. CDR3 in DNA: TGTGCCAGCAGCGATCGACTAGCGGGGGGAGATACGCAGTATTTT. It specifies CASSDRLAGGDTQYF. The full variable domain, its missing parts supplied by reference TRBV11-2 and TRBJ2-3, is EAGVAQSPRYKIIEKRQSVAFWCNPISGHATLYWYQQILGQGPKLLIQFQNNGVVDDSQLPKDRFSAERLKGVDSTLKIQPAKLEDSAVYLCASSDRLAGGDTQYFGPGTRLTVL.

The CDR3 loop is CASSEFAGAPQYF. In nucleotides, the CDR3 is TGTGCCAGCAGTGAATTCGCGGGGGCCCCGCAGTATTTT. The chain is built from TRBV2 and TRBJ2-3; D perhaps matches TRBD2 (7 bases). This CDR3 is 13 amino acids long. CDR1 and CDR2 (germline): SNHLY, FYNNEI. V was shortened by 2 bases and J by 10 bases, with 13 bases between the two germline ends.

The chain combines TRBV1 with TRBJ1-6; the table's D call, TRBD1, was not checked against the DNA. TRBV1 is annotated as a pseudogene. The CDR3 sequence is 18 residues long. The CDR3 spells CTSSQAITYRTGRSPLHF. The CDR3 DNA sequence: TGCACCAGCAGCCAAGCGATTACCTATAGGACAGGGCGGTCACCCCTCCACTTT.

This sequence joins TRBV24-1 and TRBJ2-6; no reliable D call. The germline gives CDR1 KGHDR, CDR2 SFDVKD. Trimming took 4 bases from V and 3 from J, leaving 6 bases between them. The CDR3 runs 14 residues. The CDR3 DNA reads as TGTGCCACCAGTGACCCCGGTGGGGCCAACGTCCTGACTTTC. This encodes CATSDPGGANVLTF.

This clone showed up just a few times. The CDR3 is CASSQYTSGGGAEAFF. In DNA, the CDR3 is TGCGCCAGCAGCCAATACACCAGCGGAGGAGGCGCTGAAGCTTTCTTT. The chain carries TRBV4-3 and TRBJ1-1, with D uncertain. Germline lookup yields CDR1 LGHNA and CDR2 YSLEER. Trimming shortened V by 2 bases and J by 6 bases, and 19 bases separated the two germline ends. CDR3 length: 16 amino acids.

The J gene is TRBJ2-2, the V gene TRBV13, with D tentatively TRBD2 (6 bases). Germline CDR1 reads PRHDT; CDR2 reads FYEKMQ (reference sequence). V was pared by 3 bases and J by 4 bases, with 15 bases between. This CDR3 spans 16 amino acids. CDR3 sequence (DNA): TGTGCCAGCAGCTTCCCTTCCGGGACTTTCACCGGGGAGCTGTTTTTT. As protein: CASSFPSGTFTGELFF.

The genes are TRBV10-3 and TRBJ2-7; 9 nucleotides align to TRBD2. The CDR3 totals 15 residues. V shed 3 bases and J 2 bases; nucleotides not matched to a gene: 5. Per the germline V gene, CDR1 is ENHRY and CDR2 is SYGVKD. The CDR3 is CAISEGGGATYEQYF. The DNA of the CDR3 is TGTGCCATCAGTGAAGGCGGGGGGGCTACCTACGAGCAGTACTTC.

This clone was observed once. V is TRBV7-2 and J is TRBJ2-3; 8 nucleotides match TRBD2. CDR3 length: 16 amino acids. V lost 1 base to trimming and J lost 0 bases; unmatched junction nucleotides: 3. CDR1 and CDR2 (germline): SGHTA, FQGNSA. CDR3 sequence reads: CASSLGGLASTDTQYF. As DNA, the CDR3 is TGTGCCAGCAGCTTAGGCGGACTAGCCAGCACAGATACGCAGTATTTT.

The chain joins TRBV21-1 to TRBJ2-1; the table's D gene call, TRBD2, was not cross checked with the DNA. TRBV21-1 is classified as a pseudogene. This CDR3 spans 14 amino acids. CDR3 nucleotide sequence: TGTGCCAGCAGCAAAGGGAGACTACGGAATGAGCAGTTCTTC. Residues: CASSKGRLRNEQFF.

In its sample, this clone was seen a few times. The chain joins TRBV4-1 to TRBJ2-2; TRBD1 is a possible D gene (5 bases). V lost 2 bases and J 5 bases, leaving 6 bases between the germline ends. CDR1 MGHRA and CDR2 YSYEKL come from the germline V gene. The CDR3 has 13 residues. The CDR3 DNA reads as TGCGCCAGCAGCCAAAGGGGAACCGGGGAGCTGTTTTTT. Amino acid sequence: CASSQRGTGELFF.

The CDR3 sequence is CASTGQSNQPQHF. The DNA for the CDR3 is TGTGCCAGCACGGGACAGTCGAATCAGCCCCAGCATTTT. This chain links TRBV18 with TRBJ1-5; 7 bases agree with TRBD1. The length of the CDR3 is 13 residues. The J segment lost 4 bases and the V segment lost 8 bases, leaving 5 bases of the junction unmatched. Germline CDR1 and CDR2: KGHSH and LQKENI.

This clone was observed a single time. The rearrangement links TRBV2 to TRBJ2-5, with D possibly matching TRBD2 (6 bases). This CDR3 spans 14 amino acids. The germline gives CDR1 SNHLY, CDR2 FYNNEI. V was trimmed by 6 bases and J by 5 bases, leaving 16 bases between them. The CDR3 DNA reads TGTGCCAGCAGATGGGACTCCTTAGGCGAGACCCAGTACTTC. Amino acid sequence: CASRWDSLGETQYF.

The J gene is TRBJ2-5, the V gene TRBV7-2; D might be TRBD2 (6 bases). The germline V and J ends were trimmed by 5 bases and 2 bases, with 12 bases remaining between them. CDR3 length: 14 residues. Germline assignment: CDR1 SGHTA and CDR2 FQGNSA. The CDR3, as DNA: TGTGCCAGCAGCGGCCGACTAGGGCAAGAGACCCAGTACTTC. It specifies CASSGRLGQETQYF.

The chain carries TRBV6-5 and TRBJ1-2, with TRBD1 as a possible D gene (6 bases). V lost 7 bases to trimming and J lost 4 bases, with 10 bases between them. This CDR3 has 12 amino acids. Germline values: CDR1 MNHEY, CDR2 SVGAGI. The CDR3 region is CASTRGIYGYTF. CDR3 nucleotides: TGTGCCAGCACTAGGGGGATCTATGGCTACACCTTC.

In its sample, this clone was seen once. The chain links TRBV30 to TRBJ2-7; 8 bases match TRBD1. Per germline, CDR1 GTSNPN and CDR2 SVGIG (reference sequence). CDR3 length: 15 residues. After removal of 1 base from V and 2 bases from J, the junction contained 7 bases not matched to a gene. The CDR3 coding sequence is TGTGCCTGGAGTGAGGCGACAGGGGAGGCCTACGAGCAGTACTTC. As protein: CAWSEATGEAYEQYF.

This clone appeared a few times. This rearrangement joins TRBV6-2 or TRBV6-3 to TRBJ1-1; 7 nucleotides line up with TRBD1. Germline CDR1 MNHEY, CDR2 SVGEGT. This CDR3 comprises 13 residues. Trimming cost V 6 bases and J 7 bases; bases outside gene matches: 8. This CDR3 is CASSIGTVDEAFF. The CDR3 DNA reads as TGTGCCAGCAGCATCGGGACAGTGGATGAAGCTTTCTTT.

This chain links TRBV19 with TRBJ1-2; D is perhaps TRBD1 (6 bases). Deletions cut 2 bases from V and 4 bases from J, with 20 bases between. Germline V gene sequence: CDR1 LNHDA, CDR2 SQIVND (reference sequence). The CDR3 runs 17 residues. The chain's CDR3 is CASSIWGGLAASYGYTF. The DNA for the CDR3 is TGTGCCAGTAGTATATGGGGGGGGCTCGCGGCTTCCTATGGCTACACCTTC.

The rearrangement uses TRBV19 and TRBJ1-1; no clear D. Deletions cut 3 bases from V and 7 bases from J, with 18 bases between. CDR1 LNHDA and CDR2 SQIVND come from the germline V gene (reference sequence). CDR3 length equals 15 residues. The CDR3 protein is CASSIGGVSIDEAFF. As DNA, the CDR3 is TGTGCCAGTAGTATTGGAGGAGTCTCGATAGATGAAGCTTTCTTT.

This clone appeared a few times. The chain carries TRBV6-2 or TRBV6-3 and TRBJ2-5; unclear D gene. Germline V gene data show CDR1 as MNHEY and CDR2 as SVGEGT. V dropped 1 base and J dropped 7 bases, with 13 bases sitting between them. The CDR3 sequence is 14 residues long. As DNA, the CDR3 is TGTGCCAGCAGTTACTTGGGCCCCTTGGGGACCCAGTACTTC. As protein: CASSYLGPLGTQYF.

The chain uses TRBV11-2 and TRBJ2-3, with D unclear. Trimming left V 1 base short and J 2 bases short, with 13 bases between. The CDR3 length is 16 residues. Germline lookup yields CDR1 SGHAT and CDR2 FQNNGV. CDR3 sequence (DNA): TGTGCCAGCAGCTTAGGGTGGTCAGAAACCACAGATACGCAGTATTTT. This translates into CASSLGWSETTDTQYF.

The chain carries TRBV19 and TRBJ2-7; 9 nucleotides align to TRBD1. J gave up 2 bases and V 3 bases, and 8 bases lay outside the gene matches. This CDR3 comprises 16 residues. Germline CDR1 is LNHDA and CDR2 is SQIVND (reference sequence). Here the CDR3 reads CASSIRIGQGTYEQYF. Here the CDR3 DNA reads TGTGCCAGTAGTATTAGGATAGGACAGGGGACCTACGAGCAGTACTTC.

This clone has only one observation. The CDR3 spells CASSWTGETDTQYF. CDR3 DNA sequence: TGCGCCAGCAGTTGGACAGGGGAAACAGATACGCAGTATTTT. The chain carries TRBV5-1 and TRBJ2-3; TRBD1 aligns across 9 bases. Germline lookup yields CDR1 SGHRS and CDR2 YFSETQ. J was trimmed by 3 bases and V by 5 bases; bases with no gene match: 4. The length of the CDR3 is 14 residues. Full variable domain (missing parts from reference TRBV5-1 and TRBJ2-3): KAGVTQTPRYLIKTRGQQVTLSCSPISGHRSVSWYQQTPGQGLQFLFEYFSETQRNKGNFPGRFSGRQFSNSRSEMNVSTLELGDSALYLCASSWTGETDTQYFGPGTRLTVL.

This clone was observed a single time. The rearrangement uses TRBV19 and TRBJ1-2; tentative D call: TRBD1 (6 bases). The V and J ends lost 6 bases and 4 bases respectively, with 15 bases between them. Germline V lookup: CDR1 LNHDA, CDR2 SQIVND (reference sequence). This CDR3 region has 14 residues. CDR3 sequence reads: CASSQQGRAYGYTF. The CDR3 bases are TGTGCCAGTAGCCAACAGGGTCGGGCCTATGGCTACACCTTC.

The gene calls are TRBV6-5 and TRBJ1-5; a possible D gene is TRBD1 (6 bases). The CDR3 consists of 14 residues. Trimming pared 6 bases from V and 3 bases from J, leaving 12 bases between. Germline V gene data show CDR1 as MNHEY and CDR2 as SVGAGI. The CDR3 is CASRTGGDNQPQHF. CDR3 in DNA: TGTGCCAGCAGGACAGGTGGCGACAATCAGCCCCAGCATTTT.

The chain recombines TRBV19 with TRBJ2-5; 8 nucleotides line up with TRBD1. The CDR3 consists of 14 residues. V lost 1 base to trimming and J lost 6 bases; unmatched junction nucleotides: 4. Germline lookup yields CDR1 LNHDA and CDR2 SQIVND (reference sequence). The CDR3 here is CASSIGGQGQTQYF. The CDR3 nucleotides are TGTGCCAGTAGTATAGGTGGACAGGGACAGACCCAGTACTTC.

In this sample, this clone turned up once. The CDR3 DNA follows: TGTGCCAGCAGTCCGCTGACTAGCGGGGGCAATGAGCAGTTCTTC. It encodes CASSPLTSGGNEQFF. The rearrangement links TRBV13 to TRBJ2-1, with 12 bases identical to TRBD2. V lost 6 bases to trimming and J lost 6 bases; unmatched junction nucleotides: 6. The germline V gene encodes CDR1 PRHDT and CDR2 FYEKMQ (reference sequence). The CDR3 length is 15 residues.

This clone was detected once. V and J are TRBV10-2 and TRBJ1-4; TRBD1 matches at 8 bases. CDR3 length: 12 amino acids. CDR1 and CDR2 from the germline V gene are WSHSY and SAAADI. The V segment lost 10 bases and the J segment 8 bases; nucleotides outside the gene matches: 6. CDR3 residues: CATTTGEEKLFF. CDR3 nucleotides: TGCGCCACAACGACAGGGGAAGAAAAACTGTTTTTT.

V gene TRBV24-1 combines with J gene TRBJ2-7; no clear D gene. The germline V and J ends were trimmed by 4 bases and 4 bases, with 10 bases remaining between them. The CDR3 is made up of 13 amino acids. Germline CDR1 KGHDR, CDR2 SFDVKD. The DNA for the CDR3 is TGTGCCACCAGTGAACCTGACACGTACGAGCAGTACTTC. Translating gives CATSEPDTYEQYF.

This clone was counted between two and nine times. The chain is built from TRBV5-1 and TRBJ2-7; 9 nucleotides line up with TRBD1. CDR3 length equals 16 residues. Germline lookup yields CDR1 SGHRS and CDR2 YFSETQ. V was pared by 0 bases and J by 1 base, with 5 bases of the junction left unmatched. CDR3 sequence: CASSLAVGQGSYEQYF. The CDR3 nucleotides read TGCGCCAGCAGCTTGGCCGTGGGACAGGGATCCTACGAGCAGTACTTC.

This clone appeared a single time. The V gene is TRBV5-1, the J gene TRBJ2-7; a weak D match, TRBD2 (6 bases). CDR1 SGHRS and CDR2 YFSETQ come from the germline V gene. V was clipped by 5 bases and J by 0 bases, with 12 bases between them. This CDR3 has 14 residues. CDR3 protein: CASRGGADSYEQYF. The CDR3, as DNA: TGCGCCAGCAGAGGAGGGGCGGACTCCTACGAGCAGTACTTC.

The chain uses TRBV5-3 and TRBJ1-1; no clear D gene. TRBV5-3 carries the ORF label, with uncertain function. The CDR3 is 13 amino acids. Trimming removed 7 bases at V and 0 bases at J, with 10 bases between. CDR3 region: CARASGLNTEAFF. The CDR3 bases are TGTGCCAGAGCGTCAGGTCTGAACACTGAAGCTTTCTTT.

The chain joins TRBV7-3 to TRBJ2-7; perhaps TRBD2 as D (5 bases). Germline CDR1 reads SGHTA; CDR2 reads FQGTGA. The length of the CDR3 is 14 residues. The V end lost 4 bases, the J end lost 1 base, and 11 bases lay between the germline ends. The CDR3 loop is CASSSDGNSYEQYF. The CDR3 DNA follows: TGTGCCAGCAGCTCGGACGGGAATTCCTACGAGCAGTACTTC.